This T cell receptor (beta chain) comes out of a study of regulatory T cells in long-lasting Graves disease. Turning to the study itself: Less than 3 months of antithyroid drugs had been taken by newly diagnosed Graves' patients.

Study outcomes and limitations: With a small sample size, accuracy may have been reduced. Favoring TRBV28, TRBJ1-2 and TRBJ2-5 was a feature seen in persistent disease.

Stated time point: newly diagnosed GD, antithyroid drugs for less than 3 months. Isolated PBMC RNA provided the starting material for the TCR library. CDR3 regions were amplified by Arm-PCR using iRepertoire HTBI primers to build TCR beta libraries. TCRdb re-called the multiplex PCR reads through MiXCR, storing one row per CDR3 protein. The data show roughly 420,000 distinct CDR3 sequences, about 14% seen once. This clonotype was counted only a few times. The antigen is unknown. This could be a read error, since a much larger clone is one nucleotide away. The V gene end was trimmed by 0 bases and the J gene end by 4 bases; junction bases not matched to a gene: 13. CDR1 and CDR2 from the germline V gene are SGDLS and YYNGEE. The CDR3 loop spans 19 amino acids.

The receptor was derived from a female donor with Graves disease. The specimen comprised peripheral blood mononuclear cells (PBMCs), sampled at new diagnosis, from a patient treated with antithyroid drugs. The chain has TRBV9 and TRBJ2-3; 11 nucleotides line up with TRBD2. The CDR3 DNA reads TGTGCCAGCAGCGTAGAAGTGCCAGGGACTAGCGGTGGAGCAGATACGCAGTATTTT. Protein product: CASSVEVPGTSGGADTQYF.